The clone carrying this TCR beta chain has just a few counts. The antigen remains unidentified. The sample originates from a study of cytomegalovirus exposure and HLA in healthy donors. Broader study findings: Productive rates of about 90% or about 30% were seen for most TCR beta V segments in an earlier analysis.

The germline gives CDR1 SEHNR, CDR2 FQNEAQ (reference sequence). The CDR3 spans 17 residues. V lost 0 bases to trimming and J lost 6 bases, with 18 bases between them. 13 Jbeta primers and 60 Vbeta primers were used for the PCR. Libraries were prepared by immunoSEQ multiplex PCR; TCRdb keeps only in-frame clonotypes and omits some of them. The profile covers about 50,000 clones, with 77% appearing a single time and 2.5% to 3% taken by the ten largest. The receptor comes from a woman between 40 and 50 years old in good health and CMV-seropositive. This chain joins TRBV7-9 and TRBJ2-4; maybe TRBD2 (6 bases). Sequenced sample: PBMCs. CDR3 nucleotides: TGTGCCAGCAGCTTAGCGCTGTGGCAGGGAGGTGGAAACATTCAGTACTTC. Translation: CASSLALWQGGGNIQYF.